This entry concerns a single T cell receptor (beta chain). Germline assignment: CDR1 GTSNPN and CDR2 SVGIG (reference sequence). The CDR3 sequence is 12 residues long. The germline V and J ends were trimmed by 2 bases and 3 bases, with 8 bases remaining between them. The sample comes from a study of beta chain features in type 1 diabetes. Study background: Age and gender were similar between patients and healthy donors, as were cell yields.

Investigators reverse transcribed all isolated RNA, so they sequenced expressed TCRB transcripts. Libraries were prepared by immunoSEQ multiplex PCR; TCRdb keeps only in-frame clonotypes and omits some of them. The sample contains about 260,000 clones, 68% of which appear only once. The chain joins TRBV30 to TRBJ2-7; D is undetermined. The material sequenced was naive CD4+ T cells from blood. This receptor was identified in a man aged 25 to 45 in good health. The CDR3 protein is CAWSHQVYEQYF. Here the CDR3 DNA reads TGTGCCTGGAGTCACCAGGTCTACGAGCAGTACTTC.